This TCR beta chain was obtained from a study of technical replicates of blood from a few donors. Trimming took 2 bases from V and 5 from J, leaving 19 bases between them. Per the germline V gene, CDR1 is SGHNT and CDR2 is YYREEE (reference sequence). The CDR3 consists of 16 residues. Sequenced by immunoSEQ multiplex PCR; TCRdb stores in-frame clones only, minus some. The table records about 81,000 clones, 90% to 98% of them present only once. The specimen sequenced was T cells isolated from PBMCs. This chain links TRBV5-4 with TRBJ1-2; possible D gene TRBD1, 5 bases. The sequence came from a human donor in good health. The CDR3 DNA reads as TGTGCCAGCAGCTTAGCAGGGCCCATAACCGATTATGGCTACACCTTC. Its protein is CASSLAGPITDYGYTF.